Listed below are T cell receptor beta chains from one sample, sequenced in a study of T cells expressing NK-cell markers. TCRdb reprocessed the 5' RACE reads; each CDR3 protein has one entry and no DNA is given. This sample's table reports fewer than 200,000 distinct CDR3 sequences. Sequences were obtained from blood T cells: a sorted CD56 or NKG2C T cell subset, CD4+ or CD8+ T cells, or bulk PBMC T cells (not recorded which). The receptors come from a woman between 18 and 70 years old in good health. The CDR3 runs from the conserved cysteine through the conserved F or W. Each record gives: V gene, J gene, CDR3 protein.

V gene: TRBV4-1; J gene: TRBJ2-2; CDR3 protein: CASSQFPTGTLDTGELFF
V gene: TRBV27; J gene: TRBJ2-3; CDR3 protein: CSSRRTGQWYF
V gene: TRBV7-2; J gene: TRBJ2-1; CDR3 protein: CASSLNGAYNEQFF
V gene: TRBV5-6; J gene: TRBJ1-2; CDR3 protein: CASSFRTGSYGYTF
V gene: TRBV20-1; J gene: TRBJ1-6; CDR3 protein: CSARDRRNSYSPLHF
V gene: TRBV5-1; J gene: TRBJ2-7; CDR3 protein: CASSLLDGHPSEQYF
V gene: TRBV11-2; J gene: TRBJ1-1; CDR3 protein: CASTGQGMVNTEAFF
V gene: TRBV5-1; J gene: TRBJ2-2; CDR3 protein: CASSWTTGANTGELFF
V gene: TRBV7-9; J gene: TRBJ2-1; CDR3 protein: CASSFSGGKNEQFF
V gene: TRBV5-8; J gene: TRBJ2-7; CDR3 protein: CASSLGGTSGWTYEQYF
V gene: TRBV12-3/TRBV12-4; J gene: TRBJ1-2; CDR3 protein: CASSRGTGYDYTF
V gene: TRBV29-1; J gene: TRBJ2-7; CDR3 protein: CSGKGGNLDEQYF
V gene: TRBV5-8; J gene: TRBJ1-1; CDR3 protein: CASSLDPETEAFF
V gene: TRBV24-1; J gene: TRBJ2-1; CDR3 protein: CATRQGGVAYNEQFF
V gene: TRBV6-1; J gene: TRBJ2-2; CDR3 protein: CASRHTLGTGELFF
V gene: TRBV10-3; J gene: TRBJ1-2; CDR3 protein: CAISERDAPNYGYTF
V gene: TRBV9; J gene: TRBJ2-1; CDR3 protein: CASSVGTLDRNEQFF
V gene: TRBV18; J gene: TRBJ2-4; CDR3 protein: CASSRRGGKNIQYF
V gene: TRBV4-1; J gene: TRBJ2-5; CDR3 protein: CASSQVGGGTQYF
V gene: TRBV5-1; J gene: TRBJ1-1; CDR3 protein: CASSYGTALVTEAFF
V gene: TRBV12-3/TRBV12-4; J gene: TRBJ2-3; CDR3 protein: CASSSVLDTQYF
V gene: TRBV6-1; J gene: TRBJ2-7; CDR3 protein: CASRGDRGRREQYF
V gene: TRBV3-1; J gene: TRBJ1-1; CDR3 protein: CASSQGLNTEAFF
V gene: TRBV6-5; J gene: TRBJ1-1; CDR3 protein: CASSSSPRGTEAFF
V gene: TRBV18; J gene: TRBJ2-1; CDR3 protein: CASSPWRDLYNEQFF
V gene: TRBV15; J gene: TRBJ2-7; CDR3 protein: CATSSSGLGYEQYF
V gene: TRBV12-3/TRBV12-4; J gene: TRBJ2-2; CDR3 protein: CASSWYSPLKFANTGELFF
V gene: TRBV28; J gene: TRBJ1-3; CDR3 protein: CASSSPPSTGNTIYF
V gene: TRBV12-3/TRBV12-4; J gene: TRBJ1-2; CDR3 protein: CASTPGRGYGYTF
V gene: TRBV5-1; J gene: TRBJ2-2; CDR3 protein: CASGLAGGNTGELFF
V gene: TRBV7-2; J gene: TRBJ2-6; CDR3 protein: CASSPKGGSGANVLTF
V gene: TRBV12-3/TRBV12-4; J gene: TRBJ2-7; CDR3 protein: CASSSGTDLYEQYF
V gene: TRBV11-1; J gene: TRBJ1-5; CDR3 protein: CASSPQASPLTSNQPQHF
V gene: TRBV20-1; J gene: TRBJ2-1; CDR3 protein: CSANSHEQGISYNEQFF
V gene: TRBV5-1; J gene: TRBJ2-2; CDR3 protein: CASSPATGRGAGELFF
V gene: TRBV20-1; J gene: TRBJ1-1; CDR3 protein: CSATSTGFPEAFF